This T cell receptor beta chain was captured by sequencing in a study of T cell responses to AZD1222 COVID-19 vaccine. The count of this clone is one. The antigen is undetermined. This CDR3 comprises 18 residues. The germline gives CDR1 KGHSH, CDR2 LQKENI. V was clipped by 0 bases and J by 3 bases, with 17 bases between them. Study-level results: Repertoire sampling was restricted to post-peak T cell response timepoints. When two AZD1222 doses had been given, Spike-specific TCR breadth and depth rose. Donors were largely white British and mainly female; clonal diversity was possibly underestimated. Only 5 or 6 AZD1222 recipients tested seropositive at baseline.

Libraries were prepared by immunoSEQ multiplex PCR; TCRdb keeps only in-frame clonotypes and omits some of them. The sample lists about 140,000 clones, over 75% occurring once. The specimen was peripheral blood, collected on day 0 of AZD1222 vaccination. The clonotype originates from an adult in good health. The chain carries TRBV18 and TRBJ1-4; maybe TRBD1 (6 bases). CDR3 loop: CASSPPGAHGRANEKLFF. CDR3 coding DNA: TGTGCCAGCTCACCACCGGGGGCCCACGGGAGGGCTAATGAAAAACTGTTTTTT.